One sample yielded the 30 T cell receptor beta chains listed below, sequenced in a study of T cells in Graves' hyperthyroidism and ophthalmopathy (dated by TCRdb to about 2019). Libraries were constructed by multiplex PCR. TCRdb records Illumina HiSeq 2000 as the sequencer. The TCR beta CDR3 regions were amplified from the RNA transcripts. The first round of RT-PCR for the TCR CDR3 was performed with the HTBI primer set and the Qiagen OneStep RT-PCR kit. TCRdb reprocessing: public reads trimmed at Q25 with fastp, clones called with MiXCR, in-frame beta chains kept. Under each unique CDR3 protein, matching rows form one entry showing the most common genes and DNA. This sample is represented by more than 500,000 distinct CDR3 sequences; 14% to 15% of them were singletons. The ten largest clones take up 3.5% to 4.5% of the sample. Sequencing was carried out using blood. The receptor set was obtained from a middle-aged woman with Graves' ophthalmopathy.

This clonotype was seen a handful of times. The chain links TRBV24-1 to TRBJ2-2, with 8 bases fitting TRBD2. There are 16 residues in the CDR3. The V gene's germline CDR1 is KGHDR and CDR2 SFDVKD. The trim removed 3 bases at V and 5 bases at J, leaving 7 bases unmatched. The CDR3: CATSDAGLAETGELFF. CDR3 DNA: TGTGCCACCAGTGATGCAGGACTAGCCGAGACCGGGGAGCTGTTTTTT.

This chain links TRBV4-2 with TRBJ1-2; 9 nucleotides align to TRBD1. Losses at the gene ends were 2 bases for V and 4 bases for J; bases not matched to a gene: 11. This CDR3 is built from 17 residues. Germline V CDR1 and CDR2: LGHNA, YNFKEQ. The CDR3 nucleotides read TGTGCCAGCAGCCAAACGACCGGGACAGGGTGGGTCTATGGCTACACCTTC. Its translation: CASSQTTGTGWVYGYTF.

This clonotype occurred many times. The chain recombines TRBV6-1 with TRBJ2-7; 10 nucleotides agree with TRBD2. J lost 4 bases, V lost 7 bases, and 7 bases had no gene match. CDR1 and CDR2 from the germline V gene are MNHNS and SASEGT. The length of the CDR3 is 14 residues. For the CDR3, the DNA is TGTGCCAGCAAAATCGGACTAGCGGTTTACGAGCAGTACTTC. It is translated as CASKIGLAVYEQYF.

This clonotype showed up many times. The V gene is TRBV6-1, the J gene TRBJ1-2; D is perhaps TRBD1 (5 bases). The CDR3 spans 13 residues. V was cut by 3 bases and J by 5 bases, with 10 bases left in between. The germline gives CDR1 MNHNS, CDR2 SASEGT. The chain's CDR3 is CASSEDIRYGYTF. CDR3 nucleotide sequence: TGTGCCAGCAGTGAGGACATTCGGTATGGCTACACCTTC.

This clonotype has a count of ten or more. This rearrangement joins TRBV2 to TRBJ2-5, with TRBD1 as a possible D gene (6 bases). V gave up 8 bases and J gave up 5 bases, with 18 bases separating them. The length of the CDR3 is 14 residues. Looked up from germline, CDR1 is SNHLY and CDR2 is FYNNEI. The CDR3 loop reads CASSPNSGVETQYF. As DNA, the CDR3 is TGTGCCAGCTCTCCCAACTCAGGGGTGGAGACCCAGTACTTC.

This clonotype showed up many times. This rearrangement joins TRBV29-1 to TRBJ2-5; perhaps D is TRBD1 or TRBD2 (5 bases each). Germline values: CDR1 SQVTM, CDR2 ANQGSEA. V lost 5 bases and J 4 bases, leaving 8 bases between the germline ends. This CDR3 is 11 amino acids long. Here the CDR3 DNA reads TGCAGCGTTCGGGACCCAGAGACCCAGTACTTC. Its translation is CSVRDPETQYF. The variable domain in full, completed from reference TRBV29-1 and TRBJ2-5, reads SAVISQKPSRDICQRGTSLTIQCQVDSQVTMMFWYRQQPGQSLTLIATANQGSEATYESGFVIDKFPISRPNLTFSTLTVSNMSPEDSSIYLCSVRDPETQYFGPGTRLLVL.

This chain's CDR3 is CATSRDPGQGAQLYGYTF. Here the CDR3 DNA reads TGTGCCACCAGCAGAGATCCGGGACAGGGGGCGCAACTCTATGGCTACACCTTC. This chain links TRBV15 with TRBJ1-2; 12 nucleotides line up with TRBD1. J gave up 4 bases and V 0 bases, and 9 bases lay outside the gene matches. The CDR3 runs 18 residues. Germline values: CDR1 LNHNV, CDR2 YYDKDF (reference sequence).

There are many counts of this clonotype. J is TRBJ2-7 and V is TRBV11-2, with 7 positions matching TRBD2. Losses at the gene ends were 5 bases for V and 5 bases for J; bases not matched to a gene: 3. From germline, CDR1 is SGHAT and CDR2 FQNNGV. This CDR3 has 12 residues. The CDR3 sequence: CASSQTSHEQYF. The CDR3 DNA is TGTGCCAGCAGCCAGACTAGCCACGAGCAGTACTTC.

The chain employs TRBV7-9 and TRBJ1-2; 7 nucleotides align to TRBD1. Trimming took 5 bases from V and 4 from J; bases not matched to a gene: 7. The CDR3 loop spans 14 amino acids. CDR1 SEHNR and CDR2 FQNEAQ come from the germline V gene (reference sequence). CDR3 amino acids: CASSRDSLPYGYTF. CDR3 DNA sequence: TGTGCCAGCAGCCGGGACAGCCTACCCTATGGCTACACCTTC.

In this sample, this clonotype turned up many times. The chain uses TRBV28 and TRBJ2-7, with 8 bases that match TRBD2. The ends lost 5 bases at V and 1 base at J; junction bases unmatched: 7. CDR1 and CDR2 (germline): MDHEN, SYDVKM. This CDR3 spans 15 amino acids. The CDR3 protein is CASSGAGEASYEQYF. The CDR3 DNA is TGTGCCAGCAGTGGAGCGGGAGAAGCGTCCTACGAGCAGTACTTC.

This clonotype has ten or more counts. This chain joins TRBV19 and TRBJ1-1, with TRBD1 matching 8 bases. There are 15 residues in the CDR3. The V gene's germline CDR1 is LNHDA and CDR2 SQIVND (reference sequence). V was clipped by 8 bases and J by 1 base; unmatched bases: 9. CDR3 sequence: CASGAHRGKNTEAFF. In nucleotides, the CDR3 is TGTGCCAGTGGGGCGCACAGGGGGAAGAACACTGAAGCTTTCTTT.

The chain is built from TRBV6-5 and TRBJ2-5; D gene unclear. With 2 bases removed from V and 4 bases from J, the gap between germline ends came to 11 bases. Per germline, CDR1 MNHEY and CDR2 SVGAGI. The length of the CDR3 is 14 residues. CDR3 in DNA: TGTGCCAGCAGTTACGGCACGACATTAGAGACCCAGTACTTC. This codes for CASSYGTTLETQYF.

This clonotype appeared many times. One junction end disagrees with the germline gene, perhaps due to a read error. The genes are TRBV5-1 and TRBJ2-7; 10 positions match TRBD2. CDR1 and CDR2 from the germline V gene are SGHRS and YFSETQ. CDR3 length equals 13 residues. Here the CDR3 DNA reads TGTGCCAGCTCCTCTAGCGGGGGCTACGAGCAGTACTTC. This encodes CASSSSGGYEQYF.

This clonotype was seen at least ten times. V and J are TRBV6-2 or TRBV6-3 and TRBJ2-7, with D perhaps TRBD1 (6 bases). Trimming removed 2 bases from V and 3 bases from J, with 8 bases in between. CDR3 length equals 13 residues. CDR1 is MNHEY and CDR2 is SVGEGT in the germline V gene. The CDR3 sequence is CASSYEQGYEQYF. Written as DNA, the CDR3 is TGTGCCAGCAGTTACGAACAGGGCTACGAGCAGTACTTC.

This clonotype came up many times. V gene TRBV20-1 combines with J gene TRBJ1-2; TRBD1 agrees at 8 bases. There are 13 residues in the CDR3. V lost 3 bases and J lost 7; bases outside the gene matches: 7. Germline V gives CDR1 DFQATT, CDR2 SNEGSKA (reference sequence). The CDR3 DNA is TGCAGTGCTAGCGACGCACAGGGGGTTGGCTACACCTTC. Residues: CSASDAQGVGYTF.

This clonotype was recorded at least ten times. The V call is TRBV7-9, the J call TRBJ1-2, with D unclear. This CDR3 contains 12 residues. The germline V gene has CDR1 SEHNR and CDR2 FQNEAQ (reference sequence). Trimming removed 4 bases from V and 4 bases from J, with 7 bases in between. The CDR3 DNA follows: TGTGCCAGCAGCTCCGACTTCTATGGCTACACCTTC. Translating gives CASSSDFYGYTF.

This clonotype showed up many times. The J gene is TRBJ1-2, the V gene TRBV7-2; D ambiguous. Germline V gene sequence: CDR1 SGHTA, CDR2 FQGNSA. V lost 5 bases and J lost 5, with 9 bases in between. This CDR3 has 12 residues. CDR3 region: CASSPTLYGYTF. The CDR3 DNA reads as TGTGCCAGCAGCCCCACATTGTATGGCTACACCTTC.

The chain combines TRBV7-2 with TRBJ2-2; D uncertain. The CDR3 has 13 residues. Trimming pared 5 bases from V and 7 bases from J, leaving 11 bases between. Germline V gene lookup returns CDR1 SGHTA and CDR2 FQGNSA. The CDR3, as DNA: TGTGCCAGCAGCGCAGCCGTCCACGGGGAGCTGTTTTTT. Its protein product is CASSAAVHGELFF. Full variable domain (outside the CDR3, taken from reference TRBV7-2 and TRBJ2-2): GAGVSQSPSNKVTEKGKDVELRCDPISGHTALYWYRQSLGQGLEFLIYFQGNSAPDKSGLPSDRFSAERTGGSVSTLTIQRTQQEDSAVYLCASSAAVHGELFFGEGSRLTVL.

This clonotype was recorded many times. The V and J genes are TRBV7-2 and TRBJ1-5; 7 bases agree with TRBD1. CDR3 length equals 15 residues. Germline CDR1 and CDR2: SGHTA and FQGNSA. The junction had 10 bases not matched to a gene; V was cut back by 7 bases and J by 4 bases. CDR3 nucleotide sequence: TGTGCCAGCACCGTACTCTCAGGGGGAAATCAGCCCCAGCATTTT. Its translation is CASTVLSGGNQPQHF.

The chain recombines TRBV12-3 or TRBV12-4 with TRBJ2-7; D ambiguous. V lost 6 bases and J 1 base, leaving 13 bases between the germline ends. The CDR3 has 14 residues. CDR3 coding DNA: TGTGCCAGCAGCAACTCACAGTTATCCTACGAGCAGTACTTC. Translated: CASSNSQLSYEQYF.

CDR3 coding DNA: TGCGCCAGCAGGGACACAGGTTACTACGAGCAGTACTTC. Translating gives CASRDTGYYEQYF. The chain combines TRBV5-1 with TRBJ2-7, with a tentative D call TRBD1 (5 bases). CDR1 SGHRS and CDR2 YFSETQ come from the germline V gene. The CDR3 totals 13 residues. Trimming cost V 5 bases and J 3 bases, with 12 bases left between them. The full variable domain, rest sourced from reference TRBV5-1 and TRBJ2-7, is KAGVTQTPRYLIKTRGQQVTLSCSPISGHRSVSWYQQTPGQGLQFLFEYFSETQRNKGNFPGRFSGRQFSNSRSEMNVSTLELGDSALYLCASRDTGYYEQYFGPGTRLTVT.

For this clonotype: A clone one base away is much larger, so this may be a read error. The chain has TRBV4-1 and TRBJ2-7, with D possibly matching TRBD2 (6 bases). CDR3 length equals 15 residues. Germline V gene data show CDR1 as MGHRA and CDR2 as YSYEKL. The CDR3 region has the DNA TGCGCCAGCAGCCAGACGGGACTTGGGTCCTACAAGCAGTACTTC. Translating gives CASSQTGLGSYKQYF.

This clonotype was seen many times. The rearrangement joins TRBV24-1 to TRBJ1-3; no clear D. Trimming took off 2 bases at V and 2 bases at J, with 9 bases between the two ends. The CDR3 is 15 residues long. The germline CDR1 and CDR2 sequences are KGHDR and SFDVKD. The CDR3 is CATSDYNRPGNTIYF. The CDR3 DNA reads TGTGCCACCAGTGATTATAACAGACCTGGAAACACCATATATTTT.

The chain recombines TRBV18 with TRBJ1-3; possible D gene TRBD1, 5 bases. V lost 2 bases to trimming and J lost 4 bases, with 15 bases between them. The CDR3 contains 16 residues. CDR1 is KGHSH, CDR2 LQKENI, per germline. The CDR3 nucleotides read TGTGCCAGCTCACCAAGGACCGGGACCGAAGGAAACACCATATATTTT. It yields the protein CASSPRTGTEGNTIYF.

This clonotype was seen many times. The chain recombines TRBV12-3 or TRBV12-4 with TRBJ1-1; unclear D gene. CDR3 size: 15 residues. V was trimmed by 5 bases and J by 3 bases, leaving 16 bases between them. The CDR3 sequence is CASSPKTALYTEAFF. The CDR3 bases are TGTGCCAGCAGTCCCAAGACGGCACTGTACACTGAAGCTTTCTTT.

This clonotype showed up many times. The chain carries TRBV3-1 and TRBJ2-5; 9 nucleotides agree with TRBD2. The CDR3 runs to 17 residues. Per the germline V gene, CDR1 is LGHDT and CDR2 is YNNKEL (reference sequence). V shed 4 bases, J shed 5 bases, and the junction held 14 bases outside the gene matches. CDR3 nucleotides: TGTGCCAGCAGCCGCAATGCGCCTAGCGGGACGGGGGAGACCCAGTACTTC. Its protein product is CASSRNAPSGTGETQYF.

The rearrangement links TRBV28 to TRBJ1-5, with D maybe TRBD1 (6 bases). The CDR3 is 15 residues long. Trimming shortened V by 7 bases and J by 5 bases, and 18 bases separated the two germline ends. CDR1 is MDHEN and CDR2 is SYDVKM in the germline V gene. This chain's CDR3 is CASKIQGRGDQPQHF. DNA of the CDR3: TGTGCCAGCAAAATCCAGGGGAGAGGCGATCAGCCCCAGCATTTT.

This clonotype was recorded at least ten times. The V and J genes are TRBV27 and TRBJ1-2; perhaps TRBD1 as D (6 bases). This CDR3 has 16 amino acids. The germline V and J ends were trimmed by 6 bases and 8 bases, with 25 bases remaining between them. Germline V gene lookup returns CDR1 MNHEY and CDR2 SMNVEV (reference sequence). CDR3 residues: CASSYTPGTSARGYTF. The CDR3 DNA follows: TGTGCCAGCAGCTACACCCCCGGGACATCTGCTAGAGGCTACACCTTC.

This clonotype was detected many times. The V and J genes are TRBV6-2 or TRBV6-3 and TRBJ1-1, with D unresolved. V was trimmed by 7 bases and J by 5 bases, leaving 14 bases between them. This CDR3 spans 13 amino acids. The germline gives CDR1 MNHEY, CDR2 SVGEGT. The CDR3 DNA reads TGTGCCAGCAAGCACACCCTAGGGACTGAAGCTTTCTTT. It yields the protein CASKHTLGTEAFF.

This clonotype was picked up a small number of times. V and J are TRBV5-1 and TRBJ2-7; possible D gene TRBD1, 6 bases. V was clipped by 4 bases and J by 4 bases, with 15 bases between them. The germline V gene encodes CDR1 SGHRS and CDR2 YFSETQ. The length of the CDR3 is 14 residues. DNA for the CDR3: TGCGCCAGCAGCCCCCGGGACACTGTGTACGAGCAGTACTTC. Amino acids: CASSPRDTVYEQYF.